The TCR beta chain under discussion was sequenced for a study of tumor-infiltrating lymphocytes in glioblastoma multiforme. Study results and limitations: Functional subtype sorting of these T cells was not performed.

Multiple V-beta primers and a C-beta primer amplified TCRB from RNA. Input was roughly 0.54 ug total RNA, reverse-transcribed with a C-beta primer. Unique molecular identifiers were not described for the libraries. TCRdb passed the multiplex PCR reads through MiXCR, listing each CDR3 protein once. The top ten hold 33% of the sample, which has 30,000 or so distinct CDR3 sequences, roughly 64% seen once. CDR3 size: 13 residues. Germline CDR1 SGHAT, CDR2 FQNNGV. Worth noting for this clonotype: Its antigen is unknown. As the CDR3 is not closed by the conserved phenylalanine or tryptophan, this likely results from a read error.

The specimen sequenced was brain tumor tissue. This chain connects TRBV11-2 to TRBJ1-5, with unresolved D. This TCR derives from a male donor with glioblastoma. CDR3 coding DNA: TGCGCCAGCAGCATCATGGGGAATCAGCCCCAGCATGTT. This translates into CASSIMGNQPQHV.